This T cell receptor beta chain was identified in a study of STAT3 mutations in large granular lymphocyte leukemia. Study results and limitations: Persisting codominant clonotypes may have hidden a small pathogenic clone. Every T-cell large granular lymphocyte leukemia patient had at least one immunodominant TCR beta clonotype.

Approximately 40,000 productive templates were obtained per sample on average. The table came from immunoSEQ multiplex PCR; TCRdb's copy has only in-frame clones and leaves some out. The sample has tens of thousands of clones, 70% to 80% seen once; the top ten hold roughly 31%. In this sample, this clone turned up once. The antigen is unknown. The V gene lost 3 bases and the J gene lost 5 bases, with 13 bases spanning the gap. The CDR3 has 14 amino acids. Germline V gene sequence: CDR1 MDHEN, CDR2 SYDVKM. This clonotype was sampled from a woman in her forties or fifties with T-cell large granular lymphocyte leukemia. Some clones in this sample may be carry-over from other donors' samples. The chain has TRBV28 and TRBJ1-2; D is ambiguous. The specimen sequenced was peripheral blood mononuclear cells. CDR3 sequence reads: CASSFRRVSYGYTF. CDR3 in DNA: TGTGCCAGCAGTTTTAGAAGGGTGTCTTATGGCTACACCTTC.